Described below is a single T cell receptor beta chain sequence and its context. This sample stems from a study of patients and donors after allogeneic stem cell transplantation. Each CDR3 protein is one row after TCRdb ran MiXCR on the RT-PCR reads. The sample includes 900,000 to 1,000,000 distinct CDR3 sequences, roughly 18% of them seen just once. V lost 6 bases and J 0 bases, leaving 12 bases between the germline ends. The CDR3 contains 15 residues. Germline V gene lookup returns CDR1 SNHLY and CDR2 FYNNEI. This sequence was found in a human donor who was either an allogeneic HSCT recipient or a stem cell or donor lymphocyte infusion donor (not recorded which). It is not recorded whose cells these are; they may come from a transplant donor. Sequenced sample: blood, either unsorted or a sorted T cell fraction (not recorded which). V is TRBV2 and J is TRBJ1-5; possible D gene TRBD1, 6 bases. CDR3 sequence (DNA): TGTGCCAGCAGGACTACAGGGTATAGCAATCAGCCCCAGCATTTT. This translates into CASRTTGYSNQPQHF.